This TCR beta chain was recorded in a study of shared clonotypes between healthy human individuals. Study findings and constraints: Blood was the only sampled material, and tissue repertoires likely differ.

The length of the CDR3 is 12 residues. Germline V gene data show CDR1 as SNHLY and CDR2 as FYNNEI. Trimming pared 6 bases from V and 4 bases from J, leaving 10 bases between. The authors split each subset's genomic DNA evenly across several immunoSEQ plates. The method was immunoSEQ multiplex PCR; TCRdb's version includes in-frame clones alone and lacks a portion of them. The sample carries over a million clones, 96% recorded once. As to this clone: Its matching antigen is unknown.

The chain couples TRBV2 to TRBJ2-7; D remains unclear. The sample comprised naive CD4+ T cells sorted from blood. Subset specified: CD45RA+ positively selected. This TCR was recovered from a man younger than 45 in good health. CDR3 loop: CASRPTPYEQYF. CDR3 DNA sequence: TGTGCCAGCAGGCCAACCCCGTACGAGCAGTACTTC. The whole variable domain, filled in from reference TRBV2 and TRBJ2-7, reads EPEVTQTPSHQVTQMGQEVILRCVPISNHLYFYWYRQILGQKVEFLVSFYNNEISEKSEIFDDQFSVERPDGSNFTLKIRSTKLEDSAMYFCASRPTPYEQYFGPGTRLTVT.